The next 17 T cell receptor beta chains were all read from a single sample in a study of T cell repertoires in cytomegalovirus infection. TCRdb reprocessed the reads with MiXCR, giving one entry per CDR3 protein. The table includes roughly 860,000 distinct CDR3 sequences, about 31% detected once. These TCRs' antigens remain unknown. The source material was cultured CD8+ T cells from PBMCs, sampled from culture after CMV antigen stimulation. Receptor source: a human donor in good health (CMV status not recorded). Some clones in this sample may be carry-over from other donors' samples.

The chain combines TRBV5-4 with TRBJ2-7; D perhaps matches TRBD1 (5 bases). The CDR3 loop spans 16 amino acids. The V gene lost 2 bases and the J gene lost 3 bases, with 18 bases spanning the gap. Germline V lookup: CDR1 SGHNT, CDR2 YYREEE (reference sequence). CDR3 DNA: TGTGCCAGCAGCTTCTGGGGCGCGAAATTGAGCTACGAGCAGTACGTC. It is translated as CASSFWGAKLSYEQYV.

This clonotype was recorded only once. Without the conserved terminal phenylalanine or tryptophan, this CDR3 likely stems from a read error. This chain joins TRBV7-6 and TRBJ2-3; TRBD2 aligns across 12 bases. J lost 0 bases, V lost 1 base, and 5 bases had no gene match. The CDR3 extends over 18 amino acids. CDR1 SGHVS and CDR2 FNYEAQ come from the germline V gene. The CDR3 bases are TGTGCCAGCAGCTTAGGACTAGCGGGGGCCGCTAGCACAGATACGCAGTATTAT. Protein product: CASSLGLAGAASTDTQYY.

The rearrangement joins TRBV12-5 to TRBJ2-3; D is ambiguous. V lost 2 bases to trimming and J lost 4 bases, with 10 bases between them. Per the germline V gene, CDR1 is LGHNT and CDR2 is FRNRAP. The CDR3 sequence is 14 residues long. The CDR3 DNA reads as TGTGCTAGTGGTTTGCTGGGTGATTCAGATACGCAGTATTTT. Translation: CASGLLGDSDTQYF. The variable domain in full, completed from reference TRBV12-5 and TRBJ2-3, reads DARVTQTPRHKVTEMGQEVTMRCQPILGHNTVFWYRQTMMQGLELLAYFRNRAPLDDSGMPKDRFSAEMPDATLATLKIQPSEPRDSAVYFCASGLLGDSDTQYFGPGTRLTVL.

The CDR3 bases are TGTGCCAGCATGGCGGGGTTTGTGAAAGAGACCCAGTACTTC. It encodes CASMAGFVKETQYF. This chain uses TRBV28 with TRBJ2-5, with D perhaps TRBD2 (6 bases). This CDR3 is 14 amino acids long. Deletions cut 7 bases from V and 3 bases from J, with 15 bases between. Germline V gene data show CDR1 as MDHEN and CDR2 as SYDVKM. The full variable domain, in which reference TRBV28 and TRBJ2-5 provide the parts outside the CDR3, is DVKVTQSSRYLVKRTGEKVFLECVQDMDHENMFWYRQDPGLGLRLIYFSYDVKMKEKGDIPEGYSVSREKKERFSLILESASTNQTSMYLCASMAGFVKETQYFGPGTRLLVL.

This clonotype was seen a handful of times. The chain recombines TRBV9 with TRBJ2-2, with D unclear. This CDR3 spans 13 amino acids. V lost 4 bases and J lost 6, with 10 bases in between. Germline loops: CDR1 SGDLS, CDR2 YYNGEE. The CDR3 reads CASSPQTAGELFF. CDR3 DNA: TGTGCCAGCAGCCCCCAAACGGCCGGGGAGCTGTTTTTT.

In this sample, this clonotype turned up a few times. The chain employs TRBV4-3 and TRBJ1-5, with a possible D match to TRBD1 (5 bases). This CDR3 contains 18 residues. The germline V gene encodes CDR1 LGHNA and CDR2 YSLEER. With 0 bases removed from V and 0 bases from J, the gap between germline ends came to 15 bases. The CDR3 region is CASSQDGAGTDSNQPQHF. As DNA, the CDR3 is TGCGCCAGCAGCCAAGATGGTGCAGGGACGGATAGCAATCAGCCCCAGCATTTT.

V gene TRBV7-9 combines with J gene TRBJ1-1; the D is unclear. Trimming took off 6 bases at V and 8 bases at J, with 19 bases between the two ends. Germline-derived CDR1 and CDR2 are SEHNR and FQNEAQ (reference sequence). The CDR3 contains 14 residues. This CDR3 reads CASSSPEGRGEAFF. The CDR3 DNA sequence: TGTGCCAGCAGTTCCCCCGAGGGCCGTGGCGAAGCTTTCTTT.

This clonotype was seen only a few times. V is TRBV25-1 and J is TRBJ1-1, with D possibly being TRBD1 (5 bases). V was trimmed by 11 bases and J by 6 bases, leaving 10 bases between them. There are 10 residues in the CDR3. The germline V gene encodes CDR1 MGHDK and CDR2 SYGVNS. CDR3 loop: CAVGEAEAFF. The CDR3 coding sequence is TGTGCCGTGGGGGAAGCTGAAGCTTTCTTT.

The gene calls are TRBV4-1 and TRBJ2-1, with D tentatively TRBD2 (7 bases). Germline lookup yields CDR1 MGHRA and CDR2 YSYEKL. CDR3 size: 17 residues. V lost 0 bases and J 0 bases, leaving 12 bases between the germline ends. The CDR3 here is CASSQEGGGSSYNEQFF. The CDR3 nucleotides are TGCGCCAGCAGCCAAGAAGGGGGGGGAAGCTCCTACAATGAGCAGTTCTTC.

This CDR3 is CASSADRAETQYF. The CDR3 bases are TGTGCCAGCAGTGCAGACAGGGCCGAGACCCAGTACTTC. This rearrangement joins TRBV25-1 to TRBJ2-5; 7 positions agree with TRBD1. V was clipped by 4 bases and J by 5 bases; unmatched bases: 4. The CDR3 covers 13 residues. CDR1 and CDR2 from the germline V gene are MGHDK and SYGVNS.

The chain combines TRBV6-1 with TRBJ2-5, with 9 nucleotides matching TRBD1. After removal of 10 bases from V and 1 base from J, the junction contained 4 bases not matched to a gene. Germline V gene data show CDR1 as MNHNS and CDR2 as SASEGT. This CDR3 has 13 amino acids. The CDR3 sequence: CATLTGGQETQYF. The CDR3 DNA is TGTGCCACTCTGACAGGGGGCCAAGAGACCCAGTACTTC.

The rearrangement links TRBV6-6 to TRBJ2-3, with D perhaps matching TRBD1 or TRBD2 (5 bases each). Per the germline V gene, CDR1 is MNHNY and CDR2 is SVGAGI (reference sequence). The CDR3 length is 13 residues. V lost 7 bases to trimming and J lost 2 bases, with 10 bases between them. CDR3 region: CASTTGTTDTQYF. DNA for the CDR3: TGTGCCAGCACCACGGGGACCACAGATACGCAGTATTTT.

In this sample, this clonotype turned up once. The V gene is TRBV14, the J gene TRBJ1-1, with D tentatively TRBD1 (5 bases). V lost 4 bases and J lost 0, with 15 bases in between. The V gene's germline CDR1 is SGHDN and CDR2 FVKESK. The CDR3 covers 16 residues. The CDR3 loop is CASSLLTGTMNTEAFF. CDR3 DNA: TGTGCCAGCAGCCTCCTGACCGGGACGATGAACACTGAAGCTTTCTTT.

The chain joins TRBV19 to TRBJ1-6; 7 bases map to TRBD1. Per germline, CDR1 LNHDA and CDR2 SQIVND (reference sequence). This CDR3 contains 13 residues. The CDR3 DNA is TGTGGCACTTCCGGGACAGCAAATTCACCCCTCCACTTT. It translates to CGTSGTANSPLHF.

The rearrangement uses TRBV6-2 or TRBV6-3 and TRBJ1-5; D is unclear. Germline V gives CDR1 MNHEY, CDR2 SVGEGT. This CDR3 has 15 amino acids. V shed 6 bases and J shed 4 bases, with 16 bases lying between them. This CDR3 reads CASRSLQAVNQPQHF. DNA for the CDR3: TGTGCCAGCAGGTCATTGCAGGCGGTGAATCAGCCCCAGCATTTT.

This clonotype came up many times. The chain uses TRBV29-1 and TRBJ2-3; D is unresolved. The CDR3 loop spans 12 amino acids. V gave up 3 bases and J gave up 4 bases, with 8 bases separating them. CDR1 and CDR2 from the germline V gene are SQVTM and ANQGSEA. The CDR3 DNA is TGCAGCGTTGAGATGGGTGCAGATACGCAGTATTTT. Translating gives CSVEMGADTQYF.

In its sample, this clonotype was seen a few times. The chain combines TRBV28 with TRBJ1-4; TRBD1 is a possible D gene (5 bases). Trimming took 4 bases from V and 4 from J, leaving 13 bases between them. Germline values: CDR1 MDHEN, CDR2 SYDVKM. This CDR3 is built from 15 residues. CDR3 DNA: TGTGCCAGCAGTTACCCGGGACCGAGTAATGAAAAACTGTTTTTT. Its protein is CASSYPGPSNEKLFF.